Listed here are 2 T cell receptor beta chains from one sample, sequenced in a study of OX40 agonist ivuxolimab in advanced cancers. Sequencing was performed with immunoSEQ multiplex PCR; in TCRdb, only in-frame clones are kept and a portion is missing. The data hold around 56,000 clones, with 70% to 85% observed a single time. Sequencing was performed on CD4+ or CD8+ T cells sorted from blood, taken in a trial of the OX40 agonist ivuxolimab. The receptors here all came from an adult with an advanced solid tumor such as melanoma, head and neck, liver or kidney cancer.

J is TRBJ2-1 and V is TRBV12-5; 9 bases are a match to TRBD2. J was trimmed by 7 bases and V by 2 bases; bases with no gene match: 6. CDR1 and CDR2 (germline): LGHNT, FRNRAP. There are 15 residues in the CDR3. DNA of the CDR3: TGTGCTAGTGGTTTGTACGCGGGAGGGGGTAATGAGCAGTTCTTC. Encoded protein: CASGLYAGGGNEQFF.

V and J are TRBV18 and TRBJ1-1; D is unresolved. The CDR3 is 13 residues long. Trimming left V 4 bases short and J 3 bases short, with 9 bases between. Germline lookup yields CDR1 KGHSH and CDR2 LQKENI. CDR3 DNA: TGTGCCAGCTCACAAGGCACCTACACTGAAGCTTTCTTT. Its protein is CASSQGTYTEAFF.